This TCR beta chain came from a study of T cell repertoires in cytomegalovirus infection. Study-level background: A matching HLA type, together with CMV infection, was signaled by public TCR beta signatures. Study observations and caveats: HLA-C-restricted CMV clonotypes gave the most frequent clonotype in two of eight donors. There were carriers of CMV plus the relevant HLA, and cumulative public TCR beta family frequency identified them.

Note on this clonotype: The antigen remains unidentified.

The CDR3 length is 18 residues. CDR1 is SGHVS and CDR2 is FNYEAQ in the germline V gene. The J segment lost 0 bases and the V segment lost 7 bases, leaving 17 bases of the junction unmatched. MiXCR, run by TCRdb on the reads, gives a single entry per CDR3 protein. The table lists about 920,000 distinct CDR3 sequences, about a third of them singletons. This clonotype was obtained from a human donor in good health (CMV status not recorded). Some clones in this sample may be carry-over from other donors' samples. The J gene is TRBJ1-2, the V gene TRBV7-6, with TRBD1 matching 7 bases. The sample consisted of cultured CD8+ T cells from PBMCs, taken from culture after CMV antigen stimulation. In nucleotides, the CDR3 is TGTGCCAGCATCAAGGGACAGCCCATAATCCCAGCTAACTATGGCTACACCTTC. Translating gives CASIKGQPIIPANYGYTF.